One and the same sample provided the 28 T cell receptor beta chains below, sequenced in a study of cytomegalovirus exposure and HLA in healthy donors. Vbeta (60) and Jbeta (13) primers were used in the PCR. Method: immunoSEQ multiplex PCR; TCRdb's copy keeps in-frame clones and lacks some. Altogether about 60,000 clones are present, 82% being singletons, with the ten largest covering roughly 1.5%. Sequencing used PBMCs. All receptors come from a man aged 30 to 39 in good health and CMV-seronegative.

The CDR3 sequence is CASSSTGADSEQFF. The CDR3 DNA is TGTGCCAGCAGCTCGACAGGGGCCGACAGTGAGCAGTTCTTC. The chain joins TRBV6-6 to TRBJ2-1, with 8 bases that match TRBD1. CDR3 size: 14 residues. CDR1 and CDR2 (germline): MNHNY, SVGAGI (reference sequence). The V and J ends lost 6 bases and 9 bases, in that order; junction bases with no gene match: 10.

V gene TRBV5-1 combines with J gene TRBJ2-2, with TRBD2 as a possible D gene (5 bases). The germline V gene encodes CDR1 SGHRS and CDR2 YFSETQ. The CDR3 has 14 residues. V lost 0 bases and J 5 bases, leaving 8 bases between the germline ends. For the CDR3, the DNA is TGCGCCAGCAGCTTGGGAGGGAATACCGGGGAGCTGTTTTTT. This gives the protein CASSLGGNTGELFF.

The gene calls are TRBV30 and TRBJ2-1; the D gene is possibly TRBD1 (6 bases). Germline V gives CDR1 GTSNPN, CDR2 SVGIG (reference sequence). The CDR3 loop spans 13 amino acids. Trimming shortened V by 4 bases and J by 10 bases, and 17 bases separated the two germline ends. CDR3 in amino acids: CAWMGAGLDEQFF. The CDR3 DNA follows: TGTGCCTGGATGGGGGCCGGGCTGGACGAGCAGTTCTTC.

This sequence joins TRBV6-5 and TRBJ2-7, with 10 bases that match TRBD1. CDR3 size: 14 residues. CDR1 and CDR2 from the germline V gene are MNHEY and SVGAGI. The J segment lost 4 bases and the V segment lost 6 bases, leaving 6 bases of the junction unmatched. CDR3 nucleotides: TGTGCCAGCAGGGGACAGGGGAGAGGTTACGAGCAGTACTTC. This encodes CASRGQGRGYEQYF.

The rearrangement uses TRBV7-6 and TRBJ1-2, with 7 bases matching TRBD1. V lost 5 bases, J lost 2 bases, and 5 bases stayed unmatched. Looked up from germline, CDR1 is SGHVS and CDR2 is FNYEAQ. This CDR3 has 14 residues. CDR3 DNA sequence: TGTGCCAGCAGCGACCAACAGGGGAACTATGGCTACACCTTC. It is translated as CASSDQQGNYGYTF. Based on the CDR3 plus reference TRBV7-6 and TRBJ1-2, the full variable domain is GAGVSQSPRYKVTKRGQDVALRCDPISGHVSLYWYRQALGQGPEFLTYFNYEAQQDKSGLPNDRFSAERPEGSISTLTIQRTEQRDSAMYRCASSDQQGNYGYTFGSGTRLTVV.

The rearrangement joins TRBV19 to TRBJ2-5; D is possibly TRBD1 (6 bases). The J call may be wrong; the DNA end is better matched by TRBJ2-7. This CDR3 has 15 amino acids. From germline, CDR1 is LNHDA and CDR2 SQIVND (reference sequence). The CDR3 sequence is CASSIGGGRMYEQYF. CDR3 in DNA: TGTGCCAGTAGTATAGGTGGGGGCAGAATGTACGAGCAGTACTTC.

The chain is built from TRBV5-1 and TRBJ2-1; 14 positions agree with TRBD2. The CDR3 totals 17 residues. Trimming removed 4 bases from V and 4 bases from J; junction bases left unmatched: 7. From germline, CDR1 is SGHRS and CDR2 YFSETQ. CDR3 amino acids: CASSPRLAGGLYNEQFF. DNA for the CDR3: TGCGCCAGCAGCCCGAGACTAGCGGGGGGGTTATACAATGAGCAGTTCTTC.

V is TRBV6-5 and J is TRBJ1-2; tentatively, D is TRBD1 (6 bases). V was pared by 10 bases and J by 5 bases, with 20 bases between. Per the germline V gene, CDR1 is MNHEY and CDR2 is SVGAGI. The CDR3 loop spans 14 amino acids. CDR3 sequence: CATRDNGGVYGYTF. DNA for the CDR3: TGTGCCACCCGGGACAACGGGGGGGTTTATGGCTACACCTTC.

This chain joins TRBV18 and TRBJ2-1; 7 bases are shared with TRBD2. Germline values: CDR1 KGHSH, CDR2 LQKENI. Trimming removed 4 bases from V and 8 bases from J; junction bases left unmatched: 2. The CDR3 is 12 residues long. For the CDR3, the DNA is TGTGCCAGCTCACTAACTAGCGATGAGCAGTTCTTC. This sequence encodes CASSLTSDEQFF.

This chain uses TRBV5-1 with TRBJ1-2; TRBD1 matches at 8 bases. The CDR3 totals 16 residues. Germline V lookup: CDR1 SGHRS, CDR2 YFSETQ. Trimming at V came to 0 bases and at J to 4 bases, leaving 8 bases not matched to a gene. This CDR3 is CASSLAPGQGGYGYTF. The CDR3 bases are TGCGCCAGCAGCTTGGCCCCTGGACAGGGTGGCTATGGCTACACCTTC.

The chain recombines TRBV7-2 with TRBJ2-1, with TRBD2 as a possible D gene (5 bases). The CDR3 is 15 residues long. In germline, CDR1 is SGHTA, CDR2 FQGNSA. V was shortened by 7 bases and J by 4 bases, with 17 bases between the two germline ends. The CDR3 DNA reads TGTGCCAGCACCACCGACACCGGAGGATACAATGAGCAGTTCTTC. Amino acids: CASTTDTGGYNEQFF.

In DNA, the CDR3 is TGTGCCAGCAGCACACAGGGGGCTGGCTATGGCTACACCTTC. As protein: CASSTQGAGYGYTF. The chain carries TRBV4-2 and TRBJ1-2; 9 bases align to TRBD1. The germline V gene has CDR1 LGHNA and CDR2 YNFKEQ. The CDR3 spans 14 residues. V dropped 5 bases and J dropped 4; count of bases not matched to a gene: 5.

The J gene is TRBJ2-2, the V gene TRBV5-1; tentatively, D is TRBD2 (6 bases). From germline, CDR1 is SGHRS and CDR2 YFSETQ. The V end lost 0 bases, the J end lost 0 bases, and 15 bases lay between the germline ends. The length of the CDR3 is 18 residues. CDR3 protein: CASSLGPREVANTGELFF. The DNA for the CDR3 is TGCGCCAGCAGCTTGGGCCCCAGGGAGGTCGCGAACACCGGGGAGCTGTTTTTT.

The count of this clone is one. The chain has TRBV27 and TRBJ1-1; TRBD1 might be the D (6 bases). CDR1 MNHEY and CDR2 SMNVEV come from the germline V gene (reference sequence). V lost 5 bases and J lost 2, with 18 bases in between. The CDR3 is 16 residues long. CDR3 in DNA: TGTGCCAGCAGTCATAGGGGGGGCTGGTATAACACTGAAGCTTTCTTT. Protein: CASSHRGGWYNTEAFF.

The chain employs TRBV25-1 and TRBJ2-7, with D possibly matching TRBD1 (6 bases). CDR1 and CDR2 (germline): MGHDK, SYGVNS. The CDR3 has 18 residues. The V and J ends lost 3 bases and 0 bases respectively, with 21 bases between them. The DNA of the CDR3 is TGTGCCAGCAGTGAGGGCAGGGGCGTCTCGACCAGCTCCTACGAGCAGTACTTC. Its protein is CASSEGRGVSTSSYEQYF.

This clone is a singleton in its sample. The V and J genes are TRBV6-6 and TRBJ2-3; 7 bases match TRBD2. V gave up 2 bases and J gave up 3 bases; unmatched junction bases: 5. Germline lookup yields CDR1 MNHNY and CDR2 SVGAGI (reference sequence). The CDR3 has 15 amino acids. CDR3 nucleotides: TGTGCCAGCAGTTACGACGGGAGGAGGACAGATACGCAGTATTTT. This codes for CASSYDGRRTDTQYF.

This clone showed up just once. The CDR3 DNA is TGCGCCAGCAGCTTGTCACCAGGGCCTGACTATGGCTACACCTTC. Amino acid sequence: CASSLSPGPDYGYTF. This chain joins TRBV5-1 and TRBJ1-2; TRBD1 might be the D (5 bases). Germline CDR1 reads SGHRS; CDR2 reads YFSETQ. V shed 1 base and J shed 3 bases, with 13 bases lying between them. This CDR3 spans 15 amino acids.

The V call is TRBV5-4, the J call TRBJ2-5, with TRBD2 identical over 7 bases. V shed 6 bases and J 5 bases; nucleotides not matched to a gene: 7. Germline values: CDR1 SGHNT, CDR2 YYREEE (reference sequence). This CDR3 has 13 residues. CDR3 bases: TGTGCCAGCAACTGGGAGGGGATGGAGACCCAGTACTTC. Translating it yields CASNWEGMETQYF.

The genes are TRBV19 and TRBJ1-4; the D is unclear. V shed 5 bases and J shed 5 bases, with 15 bases lying between them. Germline assignment: CDR1 LNHDA and CDR2 SQIVND (reference sequence). The CDR3 runs 15 residues. In DNA, the CDR3 is TGTGCCAGTAGTGTGGGAAGGAGGCCCAATGAAAAACTGTTTTTT. It yields the protein CASSVGRRPNEKLFF.

The rearrangement joins TRBV18 to TRBJ2-5; TRBD1 matches 12 bases. V lost 5 bases and J lost 5; bases outside the gene matches: 3. The CDR3 is 14 residues long. The V gene's germline CDR1 is KGHSH and CDR2 LQKENI. CDR3 region: CASSTGTGGETQYF. In DNA, the CDR3 is TGTGCCAGCTCAACCGGGACAGGGGGCGAGACCCAGTACTTC.

The rearrangement joins TRBV27 to TRBJ2-7; D call uncertain. V was shortened by 0 bases and J by 2 bases, with 14 bases between the two germline ends. Germline loops: CDR1 MNHEY, CDR2 SMNVEV (reference sequence). The CDR3 runs to 16 residues. The CDR3 protein is CASSLSGLEGAYEQYF. Here the CDR3 DNA reads TGTGCCAGCAGTTTATCCGGGTTGGAAGGCGCCTACGAGCAGTACTTC.

CDR3: CSVEGGQGTEQYF. The CDR3 nucleotides are TGCAGCGTTGAAGGGGGACAGGGGACCGAGCAGTACTTC. V and J are TRBV29-1 and TRBJ2-5, with 10 nucleotides matching TRBD1. The DNA matches TRBJ2-7 better at its end, which makes the J call doubtful. CDR3 length: 13 amino acids. Looked up from germline, CDR1 is SQVTM and CDR2 is ANQGSEA.

In its sample, this clone was seen a few times. This chain uses TRBV6-5 with TRBJ2-1; the match to TRBD2 covers 8 bases. This CDR3 has 14 residues. Germline V gives CDR1 MNHEY, CDR2 SVGAGI. With 2 bases clipped from V and 7 bases from J, the junction kept 4 bases outside the gene matches. CDR3 protein: CASSYGTRRNEQFF. The CDR3 DNA reads as TGTGCCAGCAGTTACGGGACTAGGAGAAATGAGCAGTTCTTC.

This rearrangement joins TRBV6-1 to TRBJ2-5; 9 positions agree with TRBD2. This CDR3 spans 15 amino acids. The germline V gene has CDR1 MNHNS and CDR2 SASEGT. Trimming removed 0 bases from V and 1 base from J; junction bases left unmatched: 0. The CDR3: CASSEASGGQETQYF. In DNA, the CDR3 is TGTGCCAGCAGTGAAGCTAGCGGGGGCCAAGAGACCCAGTACTTC.

The chain joins TRBV7-9 to TRBJ2-2; 9 nucleotides agree with TRBD1. The CDR3 is 15 amino acids. The germline CDR1 and CDR2 sequences are SEHNR and FQNEAQ (reference sequence). V dropped 4 bases and J dropped 5; count of bases not matched to a gene: 5. The CDR3 loop is CASSSDRGGTGELFF. The DNA for the CDR3 is TGTGCCAGCAGCTCGGACAGGGGTGGGACCGGGGAGCTGTTTTTT.

The chain uses TRBV29-1 and TRBJ1-2; D might be TRBD1 (6 bases). The germline V gene encodes CDR1 SQVTM and CDR2 ANQGSEA. V was trimmed by 6 bases and J by 7 bases, leaving 12 bases between them. The CDR3 contains 11 residues. The CDR3 region has the DNA TGCAGCGTCAGGGGATCCGGTGGCTACACCTTC. It specifies CSVRGSGGYTF.

This chain uses TRBV5-4 with TRBJ2-3, with TRBD2 as a possible D gene (7 bases). This CDR3 is built from 15 residues. Trimming stripped 1 base from V and 1 base from J, with 10 bases between. Germline V gene sequence: CDR1 SGHNT, CDR2 YYREEE (reference sequence). As DNA, the CDR3 is TGTGCCAGCAGCTTGTGGCGGGGGCGCACAGATACGCAGTATTTT. Translation gives CASSLWRGRTDTQYF.

The rearrangement links TRBV6-6 to TRBJ2-2, with TRBD2 as a possible D gene (7 bases). This CDR3 region has 15 residues. Germline-derived CDR1 and CDR2 are MNHNY and SVGAGI (reference sequence). Trimming took 6 bases from V and 4 from J, leaving 15 bases between them. The CDR3 spells CASSGGRVGTGELFF. The CDR3 DNA reads TGTGCCAGCAGCGGGGGGCGGGTTGGCACCGGGGAGCTGTTTTTT.